The rows below give T cell receptor beta chains drawn from one sample of a study of a mutant IDH1 vaccine in newly diagnosed glioma. Some clones are missing from TCRdb's copy, which holds only in-frame ones; the method was immunoSEQ multiplex PCR. The sample yields around 50,000 clones, 86% seen once. Material: PBMCs, obtained from a glioma patient treated with radiotherapy, temozolomide or both. These receptors were taken from a man aged 35 to 55 with glioma. The CDR3 runs from the conserved cysteine through the conserved F or W.

>TRBJ2-3|TRBV7-3
CASSLYRGDTQYF
>TRBJ2-3|TRBV4-2
CASSQDLAGGTDTQYF
>TRBJ2-7|TRBV11-2
CASSPIGGADVSEQYF
>TRBJ2-5|TRBV6-1
CASSVHRGIDQETQYF
>TRBJ1-2|TRBV5-1
CASSLGGVNYGYTF
>TRBJ1-1|TRBV5-1
CASSIGGWDTEAFF
>TRBJ2-2|TRBV2
CASKDRIRLAGERRYTGELFF
>TRBJ2-5|TRBV6-5
CASKGAGVGTQYF
>TRBJ2-7|TRBV19
CASNNLAGGQEQYF
>TRBJ2-7|TRBV7-2
CASSLGTSGSEEQYF
>TRBJ2-1|TRBV19
CASSLAGGSSSYNEQFF
>TRBJ2-3|TRBV7-9
CASSLLSPSQAQYF
>TRBJ2-7|TRBV7-2
CASSFTGRLGEQYF
>TRBJ1-2|TRBV6-5
CASSGDRTYGYTF
>TRBJ1-2|TRBV7-2
CASTKTGGTNYGYTF
>TRBJ2-7|TRBV7-2
CASSWLSSYEQYF
>TRBJ1-4|TRBV7-9
CASSLATGGEKLFF
>TRBJ2-2|TRBV27
CASRPGTSDAGELFF
>TRBJ1-3|TRBV19
CATSQRSSGNTIYF
>TRBJ2-3|TRBV5-5
CASSFRWGGTDTQYF
>TRBJ1-1|TRBV10-3
CAISELASNTEAFF
>TRBJ2-5|TRBV5-1
CASSFQGDQETQYF
>TRBJ2-1|TRBV7-2
CASSSSAYNEQFF
>TRBJ2-1|TRBV15
CATSREGLAEQFF
>TRBJ2-1|TRBV19
CASSIGGHLGEQFF
>TRBJ2-3|TRBV5-4
CASSLHRDSLTDTQYF
>TRBJ2-6|TRBV6-5
CASSRDSGANVLTF
>TRBJ2-3|TRBV6-5
CASSYLDTQYF
>TRBJ2-7|TRBV7-8
CASTWGDSNYEQYF
>TRBJ2-7|TRBV5-1
CASSLEPSGAGTLTEQYF
>TRBJ2-2|TRBV9
CASSVGGLATGELFF
>TRBJ1-5|TRBV7-9
CASSLARGNQPQHF
>TRBJ2-2|TRBV7-3
CASSFSGSSGELFF
>TRBJ2-3|TRBV29-1
CSTQREVKDTQYF
>TRBJ1-2|TRBV28
CASRSRGGSYGYTF
>TRBJ2-3|TRBV18
CASSPGSGSTDTQYF
>TRBJ1-2|TRBV10-3
CAISESYYGYTF
>TRBJ2-1|TRBV14
CASSRQGYVGEQFF
>TRBJ2-5|TRBV5-1
CASSLLGAPQETQYF
>TRBJ1-2|TRBV6-5
CASSYDSTMYGYTF
>TRBJ2-2|TRBV13
CASSLRKDGGGTGELFF
>TRBJ1-3|TRBV6-1
CASSATDLGNTIYF
>TRBJ2-3|TRBV6-1
CASSEARGTQYF
>TRBJ2-7|TRBV7-2
CASSHQHEQYF
>TRBJ2-7|TRBV7-2
CASSSNPGIQGEQYF